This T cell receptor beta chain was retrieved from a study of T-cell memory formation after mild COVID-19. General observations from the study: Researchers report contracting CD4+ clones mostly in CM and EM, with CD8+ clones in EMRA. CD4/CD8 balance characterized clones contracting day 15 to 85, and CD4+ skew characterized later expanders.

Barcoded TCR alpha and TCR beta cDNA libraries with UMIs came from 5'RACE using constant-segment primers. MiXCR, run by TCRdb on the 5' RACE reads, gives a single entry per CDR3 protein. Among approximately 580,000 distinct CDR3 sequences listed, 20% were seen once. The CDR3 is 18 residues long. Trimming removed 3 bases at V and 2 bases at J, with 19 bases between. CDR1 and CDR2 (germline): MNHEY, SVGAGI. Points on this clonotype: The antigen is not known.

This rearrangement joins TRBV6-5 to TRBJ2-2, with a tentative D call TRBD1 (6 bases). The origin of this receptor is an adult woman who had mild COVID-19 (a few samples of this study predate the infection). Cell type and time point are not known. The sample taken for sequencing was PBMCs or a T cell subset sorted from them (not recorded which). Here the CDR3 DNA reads TGTGCCAGCAGTTATGGGTATCTCATAGGGGGTAACACCGGGGAGCTGTTTTTT. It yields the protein CASSYGYLIGGNTGELFF.